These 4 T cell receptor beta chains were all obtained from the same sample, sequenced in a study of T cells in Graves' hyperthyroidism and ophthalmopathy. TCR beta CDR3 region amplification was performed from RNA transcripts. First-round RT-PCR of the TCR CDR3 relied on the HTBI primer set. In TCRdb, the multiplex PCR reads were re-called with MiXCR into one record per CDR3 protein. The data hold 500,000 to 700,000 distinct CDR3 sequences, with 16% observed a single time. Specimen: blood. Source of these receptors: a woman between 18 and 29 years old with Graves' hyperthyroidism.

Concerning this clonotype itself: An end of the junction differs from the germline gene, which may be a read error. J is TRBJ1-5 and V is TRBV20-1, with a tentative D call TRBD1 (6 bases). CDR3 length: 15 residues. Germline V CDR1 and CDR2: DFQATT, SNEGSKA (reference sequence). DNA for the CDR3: TGCAGTGCTAGTGTAGTATCGGGGGGCAATCGGCCCCAGCATTTT. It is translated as CSASVVSGGNRPQHF.

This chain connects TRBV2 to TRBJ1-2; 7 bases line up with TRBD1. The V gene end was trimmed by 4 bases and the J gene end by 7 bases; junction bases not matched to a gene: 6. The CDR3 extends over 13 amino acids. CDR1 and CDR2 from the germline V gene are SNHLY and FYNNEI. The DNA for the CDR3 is TGTGCCAGCAGTGGGGGGACAGTTAGTGGCTACACCTTC. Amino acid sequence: CASSGGTVSGYTF.

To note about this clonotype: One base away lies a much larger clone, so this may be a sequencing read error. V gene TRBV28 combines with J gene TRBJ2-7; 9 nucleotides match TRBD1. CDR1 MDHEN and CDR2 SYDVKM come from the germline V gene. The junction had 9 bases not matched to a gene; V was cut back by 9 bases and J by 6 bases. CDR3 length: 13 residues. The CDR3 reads CASKWDRVSEQYF. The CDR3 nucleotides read TGTGCCAGTAAGTGGGACAGGGTTTCCGAGCAGTACTTC. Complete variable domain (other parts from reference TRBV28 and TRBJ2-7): DVKVTQSSRYLVKRTGEKVFLECVQDMDHENMFWYRQDPGLGLRLIYFSYDVKMKEKGDIPEGYSVSREKKERFSLILESASTNQTSMYLCASKWDRVSEQYFGPGTRLTVT.

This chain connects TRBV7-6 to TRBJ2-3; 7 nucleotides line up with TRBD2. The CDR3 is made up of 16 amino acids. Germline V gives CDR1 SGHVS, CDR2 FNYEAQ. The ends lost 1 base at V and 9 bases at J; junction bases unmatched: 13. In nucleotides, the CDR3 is TGTGCCAGCAGCTTAGTTGGGCCCAGCGGGGTAAACACGCAGTATTTT. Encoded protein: CASSLVGPSGVNTQYF.